What follows describes a single TCR beta chain. What this receptor recognizes is not known. No much larger clone exists at a distance of one base, and base qualities are not known. This sample was sequenced with an Illumina HiSeq 2500. TCR beta libraries were prepared by quantitative 5'-RACE with molecular barcodes. Turning to the authors' computational methods: To identify disease-linked TCR variants, a new computational method was used, one built on a probabilistic model of VDJ rearrangement. In TCRdb, the public reads were trimmed at Q25 with fastp and aligned with MiXCR, with productive beta chains retained. Rows are combined by CDR3 protein, so each entry shows the most common genes and DNA. The V and J calls were not made by the authors but by TCRdb's processing. For this sample there are 85,000 to 100,000 distinct CDR3 sequences; roughly 10% appear just once. The biggest ten clones account for approximately 5.5% of the sample.

The data originate from a study of CD8 T cells in ankylosing spondylitis (dated 2017 in TCRdb). Background on the whole study: To find TCR variants linked to disease, the study profiled T cell receptor beta repertoires in ankylosing spondylitis patients and healthy donors. The full study cohort comprised about 25 ankylosing spondylitis patients and 85 to 120 healthy donors. Peripheral blood was sampled, and synovial fluid was additionally collected from ankylosing spondylitis patients. Overall study results and their limits: The disease-linked clones showed a CD8+ phenotype and occurred at relatively low frequencies in peripheral blood. Some motif variants were previously reported in synovial fluid and blood of reactive arthritis patients, suggesting common disease-initiation mechanisms. A TCR beta motif of seven or eight highly homologous amino acid variants appeared characteristic of blood from ankylosing spondylitis patients. The disease-linked clones were reported to be significantly enriched in matched synovial fluid samples from ankylosing spondylitis patients.

Trimming leaves V shorter by 6 bases and J shorter by 1 base, with the junction holding 4 bases beyond the gene matches. The germline V gene sets CDR1 to SNHLY and CDR2 to FYNNEI. From cysteine to phenylalanine, the CDR3 is 14 amino acids long. The only DNA kept is the CDR3, 42 bases in frame from the first base. The receptor was isolated from a male donor with ankylosing spondylitis or in good health (not recorded which). Sequenced material: blood, either unsorted or a sorted T cell fraction (not recorded which). The chain is assembled from TRBV2 and TRBJ2-7; TRBD1 matches 9 bases in the middle. The CDR3 sequence is CASRDGQGSYEQYF. The bases read TGTGCCAGCAGAGACGGACAGGGGTCCTACGAGCAGTACTTC.